The text below deals with one T cell receptor (beta chain). Its specificity is unknown. The CDR3 consists of 15 residues. Germline CDR1 and CDR2: SGDLS and YYNGEE. The trim removed 0 bases at V and 9 bases at J, leaving 5 bases unmatched. This PCR relied on a set of 60 Vbeta primers and 13 Jbeta primers. Clones were sequenced by immunoSEQ multiplex PCR, and TCRdb holds only the in-frame ones, with some missing. The sample holds 150,000 to 200,000 clones, roughly 88% seen once. The data are from a study of cytomegalovirus exposure and HLA in healthy donors. Whole-study findings and limits: Confirmation was obtained in vitro that a few CMV-associated chains are specific for CMV antigens. It was in a later analysis that TCR association rates were seen to vary by HLA locus, highest for DRB1 and lowest for HLA-C.

The receptor comes from a man between 18 and 29 years old in good health and CMV-seropositive. Sequences were obtained from PBMCs. The chain uses TRBV9 and TRBJ2-4, with 11 positions matching TRBD2. The CDR3 protein is CASSVGASGGSIQYF. The CDR3 DNA is TGTGCCAGCAGCGTAGGCGCTAGCGGGGGGAGCATTCAGTACTTC.